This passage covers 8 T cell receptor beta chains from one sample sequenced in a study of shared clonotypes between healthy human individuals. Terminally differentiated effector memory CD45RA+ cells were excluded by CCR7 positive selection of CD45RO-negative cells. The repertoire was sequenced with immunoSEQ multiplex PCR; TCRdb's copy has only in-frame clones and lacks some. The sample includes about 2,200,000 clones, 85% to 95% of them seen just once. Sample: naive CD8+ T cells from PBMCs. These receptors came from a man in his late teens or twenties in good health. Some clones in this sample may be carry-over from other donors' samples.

The CDR3 bases are TGTGCCAGCGCCACCTCCTGGACAGGCCCCCCGAACACTGAAGCTTTCTTT. Its translation: CASATSWTGPPNTEAFF. The V call is TRBV28, the J call TRBJ1-1, with 7 bases that match TRBD1. The CDR3 extends over 17 amino acids. Germline loops: CDR1 MDHEN, CDR2 SYDVKM. V was clipped by 8 bases and J by 1 base; unmatched bases: 16.

Written as DNA, the CDR3 is TGTGCCAGCAGTGTAACCGGGACAGGGTGGAATGAGCAGTTCTTC. Its translation: CASSVTGTGWNEQFF. This rearrangement joins TRBV6-1 to TRBJ2-1; 9 bases are a match to TRBD1. Germline-derived CDR1 and CDR2 are MNHNS and SASEGT. After removal of 4 bases from V and 7 bases from J, the junction contained 8 bases not matched to a gene. The CDR3 is made up of 15 amino acids.

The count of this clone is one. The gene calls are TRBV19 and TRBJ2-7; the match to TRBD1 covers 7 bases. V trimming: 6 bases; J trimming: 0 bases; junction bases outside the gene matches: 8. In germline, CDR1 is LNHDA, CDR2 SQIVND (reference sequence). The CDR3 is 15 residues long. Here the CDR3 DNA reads TGTGCCAGTAGCCTAGACAGGGCCCGCTCCTACGAGCAGTACTTC. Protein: CASSLDRARSYEQYF. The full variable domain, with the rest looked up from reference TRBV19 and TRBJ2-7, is DGGITQSPKYLFRKEGQNVTLSCEQNLNHDAMYWYRQDPGQGLRLIYYSQIVNDFQKGDIAEGYSVSREKKESFPLTVTSAQKNPTAFYLCASSLDRARSYEQYFGPGTRLTVT.

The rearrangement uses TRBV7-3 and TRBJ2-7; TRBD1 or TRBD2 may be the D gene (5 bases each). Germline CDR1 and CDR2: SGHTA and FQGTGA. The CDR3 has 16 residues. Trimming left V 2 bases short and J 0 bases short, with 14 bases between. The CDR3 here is CASSLGGTHSSYEQYF. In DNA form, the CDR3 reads TGTGCCAGCAGCTTAGGTGGGACCCACTCCTCCTACGAGCAGTACTTC.

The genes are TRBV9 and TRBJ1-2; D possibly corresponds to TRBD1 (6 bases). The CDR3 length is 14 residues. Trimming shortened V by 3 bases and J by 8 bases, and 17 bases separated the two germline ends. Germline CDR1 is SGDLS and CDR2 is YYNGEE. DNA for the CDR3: TGTGCCAGCAGCGGCAGGTCGGGGGCGCGGGGCTACACCTTC. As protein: CASSGRSGARGYTF. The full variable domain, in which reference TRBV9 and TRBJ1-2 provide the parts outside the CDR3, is DSGVTQTPKHLITATGQRVTLRCSPRSGDLSVYWYQQSLDQGLQFLIQYYNGEERAKGNILERFSAQQFPDLHSELNLSSLELGDSALYFCASSGRSGARGYTFGSGTRLTVV.

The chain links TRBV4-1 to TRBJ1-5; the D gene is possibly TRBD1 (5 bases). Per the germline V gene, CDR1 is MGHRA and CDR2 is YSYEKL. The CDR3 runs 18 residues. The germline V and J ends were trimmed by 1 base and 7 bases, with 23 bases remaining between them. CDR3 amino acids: CASSQVPAGSGLDQPQHF. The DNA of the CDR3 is TGCGCCAGCAGCCAAGTGCCCGCCGGGTCAGGGCTCGACCAGCCCCAGCATTTT.

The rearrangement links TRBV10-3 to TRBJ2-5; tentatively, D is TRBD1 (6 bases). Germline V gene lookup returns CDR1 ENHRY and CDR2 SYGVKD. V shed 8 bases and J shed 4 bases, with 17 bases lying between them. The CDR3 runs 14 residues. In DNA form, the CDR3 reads TGTGCCATCTTGCCGGACAGTGGGGGAGAGACCCAGTACTTC. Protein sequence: CAILPDSGGETQYF.

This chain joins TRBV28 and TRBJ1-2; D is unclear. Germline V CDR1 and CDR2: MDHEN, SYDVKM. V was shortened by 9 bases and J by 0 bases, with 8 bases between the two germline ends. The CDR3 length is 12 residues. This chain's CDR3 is CASQTANYGYTF. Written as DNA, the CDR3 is TGTGCCAGTCAGACTGCTAACTATGGCTACACCTTC.